A selection of T cell receptor beta chains follows, all from one sample in a study of T cells in Graves' hyperthyroidism and ophthalmopathy. Via MiXCR, TCRdb re-called the multiplex PCR reads, giving one row per CDR3 protein. The sample holds more than 600,000 distinct CDR3 sequences, about 15% seen once. The sample comprised blood. The receptors shown here come from a man aged 18 to 29 with Graves' hyperthyroidism. The CDR3 runs from the conserved cysteine through the conserved F or W. D genes are given only for firm matches. The size of a clone is reported for some rows only, either as once, few or many, or as a class for expanded clones.

abundance: many
j_gene: TRBJ2-1
v_gene: TRBV12-3/TRBV12-4
d_gene: -
CDR3aa: CASSNPPGSRNEQFF
CDR3nt: TGTGCCAGCTCCAACCCCCCGGGGTCTCGGAATGAGCAGTTCTTC

abundance: many
j_gene: TRBJ2-7
v_gene: TRBV7-2
d_gene: TRBD1
CDR3aa: CASSEGQGTWYEQYF
CDR3nt: TGTGCCAGCAGCGAGGGACAGGGGACTTGGTACGAGCAGTACTTC

abundance: many
j_gene: TRBJ2-4
v_gene: TRBV7-9
d_gene: TRBD1
CDR3aa: CASSLTRGQGVAKNIQYF
CDR3nt: TGTGCCAGCAGCTTAACGAGGGGACAGGGGGTTGCCAAAAACATTCAGTACTTC

abundance: many
j_gene: TRBJ2-7
v_gene: TRBV12-3/TRBV12-4
d_gene: TRBD2
CDR3aa: CASRSGTSGKYEQYF
CDR3nt: TGTGCCAGCAGATCCGGGACTAGCGGGAAGTACGAGCAGTACTTC

abundance: -
j_gene: TRBJ1-5
v_gene: TRBV6-1
d_gene: -
CDR3aa: CASSNRVLGNQPQHF
CDR3nt: TGTGCCAGCAGTAACAGGGTGTTGGGCAATCAGCCCCAGCATTTT

abundance: -
j_gene: TRBJ2-5
v_gene: TRBV9
d_gene: -
CDR3aa: CASSVGLGQETQYF
CDR3nt: TGTGCCAGCAGCGTAGGGCTGGGTCAAGAGACCCAGTACTTC

abundance: few
j_gene: TRBJ2-2
v_gene: TRBV5-1
d_gene: -
CDR3aa: CASSSETFQGGANTGELFF
CDR3nt: TGCGCCAGCAGCTCGGAAACATTTCAGGGGGGCGCGAACACCGGGGAGCTGTTTTTT

abundance: -
j_gene: TRBJ2-2
v_gene: TRBV10-3
d_gene: TRBD2
CDR3aa: CAISTSGRTGELFF
CDR3nt: TGTGCCATCAGCACTAGCGGGAGGACCGGGGAGCTGTTTTTT

abundance: few
j_gene: TRBJ1-1
v_gene: TRBV3-1
d_gene: -
CDR3aa: CASSHTGTEAFF
CDR3nt: TGTGCCAGCAGTCACACAGGCACTGAAGCTTTCTTT

abundance: -
j_gene: TRBJ2-7
v_gene: TRBV7-9
d_gene: -
CDR3aa: CASSRTDTYEQYF
CDR3nt: TGTGCCAGCAGCCGGACAGACACCTACGAGCAGTACTTC

abundance: many
j_gene: TRBJ1-2
v_gene: TRBV2
d_gene: TRBD1
CDR3aa: CASSERGGDGYTF
CDR3nt: TGTGCCAGCAGTGAAAGAGGGGGCGATGGCTACACCTTC

abundance: -
j_gene: TRBJ2-2
v_gene: TRBV2
d_gene: -
CDR3aa: CASSEGGLGTGELFF
CDR3nt: TGTGCCAGCAGTGAAGGGGGCTTGGGTACCGGGGAGCTGTTTTTT

abundance: few
j_gene: TRBJ1-2
v_gene: TRBV9
d_gene: -
CDR3aa: CASSVGGVTVANYGYTF
CDR3nt: TGTGCCAGCAGCGTAGGAGGGGTAACAGTCGCTAACTATGGCTACACCTTC

abundance: -
j_gene: TRBJ1-4
v_gene: TRBV5-1
d_gene: TRBD1
CDR3aa: CASSQGGGDEKLFF
CDR3nt: TGCGCCAGCAGCCAGGGGGGTGGCGATGAAAAACTGTTTTTT

abundance: -
j_gene: TRBJ1-2
v_gene: TRBV20-1
d_gene: -
CDR3aa: CSARAPPRDNVGGYTF
CDR3nt: TGCAGTGCTAGGGCCCCACCCCGGGACAACGTTGGTGGCTACACCTTC

abundance: few
j_gene: TRBJ1-5
v_gene: TRBV28
d_gene: -
CDR3aa: CASSSPVGDQPQHF
CDR3nt: TGTGCCAGCAGTTCCCCAGTGGGGGATCAGCCCCAGCATTTT